This T cell receptor beta chain was identified during a study of blood T cell repertoires in COVID-19. This CDR3 comprises 17 residues. The V gene end was trimmed by 3 bases and the J gene end by 5 bases; junction bases not matched to a gene: 9. Germline V gene data show CDR1 as SGHDN and CDR2 as FVKESK. TCRdb's table, derived via immunoSEQ multiplex PCR, lists solely in-frame clones and lacks some. The profile shows a few hundred thousand clones, about 91% of them singletons. Sequencing was performed on peripheral blood. The chain couples TRBV14 to TRBJ2-2; the match to TRBD1 covers 10 bases. The receptor's source is a woman aged 25 to 39 with COVID-19, enrolled during active disease. CDR3 region: CASSQGLDRGITGELFF. The CDR3 DNA reads as TGTGCCAGCAGCCAGGGACTGGACAGGGGGATTACCGGGGAGCTGTTTTTT.